This T cell receptor (beta chain) was captured in a study of blood T cells in healthy people across ages. With a J-beta primer mix and a sample-barcoded 5' primer, a second PCR ran 7 to 11 cycles. TCRdb re-analysed the 5' RACE reads in MiXCR, keeping a single row per CDR3 protein. The repertoire has approximately 2,000,000 distinct CDR3 sequences, approximately 40% of them found once; the top ten carry 20% to 25%. Looked up from germline, CDR1 is KGHSH and CDR2 is LQKENI. This CDR3 is built from 17 residues. V gave up 1 base and J gave up 0 bases, with 15 bases separating them. The origin of this receptor is a human donor in good health. This chain joins TRBV18 and TRBJ1-1; possibly TRBD1 for D (6 bases). Sequencing used blood. CDR3 nucleotides: TGTGCCAGCTCACCACTCCGCGGGACATCTATGAACACTGAAGCTTTCTTT. This codes for CASSPLRGTSMNTEAFF.